A single TCR beta chain is shown here with its context. Its specificity is unknown. Time point described: recipient sample about 28 days before transplant, after cytoreduction. This entry belongs to a study of T cell clonotyping in hematopoietic cell transplantation. In the study overall: Recipients' pretransplant samples followed cytoreduction. The study, taken as a whole, reports: Recipient TCR diversity dropped after transplant; expanded clonotypes rose from day 30 to 180. No sorting was done, leaving CD4 and CD8 contributions mixed.

Produced via immunoSEQ multiplex PCR; TCRdb's table is partial and in-frame only. The sample holds roughly 80,000 clones; 90% to 96% are singletons and the top ten take 1.5% to 2%. Sequences were derived from peripheral blood mononuclear cells, sampled before stem cell transplant. This TCR was sampled from a woman aged 45-65 years with acute myeloid leukemia. Some clones in this sample may be carry-over from other donors' samples.

CDR3 nucleotides: TGTGCCAGTAGGTGGACAGGGGAGGGCACTGAAGCTTTCTTT. It specifies CASRWTGEGTEAFF. The chain combines TRBV19 with TRBJ1-1; TRBD1 matches 9 bases. The trim removed 6 bases at V and 4 bases at J, leaving 6 bases unmatched. This CDR3 contains 14 residues. Germline-derived CDR1 and CDR2 are LNHDA and SQIVND (reference sequence).